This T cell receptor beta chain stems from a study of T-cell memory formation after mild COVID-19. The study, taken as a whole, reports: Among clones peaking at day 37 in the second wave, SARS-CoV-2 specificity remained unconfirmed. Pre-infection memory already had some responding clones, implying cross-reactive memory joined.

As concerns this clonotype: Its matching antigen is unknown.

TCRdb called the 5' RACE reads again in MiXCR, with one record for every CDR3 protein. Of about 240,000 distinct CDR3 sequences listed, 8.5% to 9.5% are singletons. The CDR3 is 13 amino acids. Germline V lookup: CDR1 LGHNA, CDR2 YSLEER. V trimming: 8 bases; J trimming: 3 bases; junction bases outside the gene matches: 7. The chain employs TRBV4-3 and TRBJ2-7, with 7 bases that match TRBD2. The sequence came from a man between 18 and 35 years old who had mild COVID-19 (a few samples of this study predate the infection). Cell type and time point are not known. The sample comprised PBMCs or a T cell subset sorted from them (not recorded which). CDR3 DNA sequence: TGCGCCAGCCCCTGGGCTAGCGGCTACGAGCAGTACGTC. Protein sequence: CASPWASGYEQYV.